This T cell receptor beta chain was recovered during a study of Graves' ophthalmopathy and Graves' hyperthyroidism. Whole-study results and caveats: In blood appeared most of the expanded thyroid clonotypes whose frequency exceeded 0.001.

The authors amplified TCR beta CDR3 regions from RNA transcripts. The first round was an RT-PCR with HTBI primers, and the second round was a multiplex PCR. TCRdb processed the multiplex PCR reads anew with MiXCR; each CDR3 protein has one entry. The sample lists some 750,000 distinct CDR3 sequences, 40% seen once, with approximately 46% in the top ten. From germline, CDR1 is WSHSY and CDR2 SAAADI. The CDR3 extends over 16 amino acids. Deletions cut 3 bases from V and 3 bases from J, with 12 bases between. Ophthalmopathy donors were characterized by moderate-to-severe activity, CAS of at least 3, NOSPECS of at least 4, and duration under 3 months. This clonotype has a count of ten or more. Antigen: not known.

This TCR was sampled from an adult man with Graves' ophthalmopathy. What was sequenced was peripheral blood. The chain uses TRBV10-2 and TRBJ1-6, with D unclear. The chain's CDR3 is CASSDTNRNYNSPLHF. CDR3 bases: TGCGCCAGCAGTGATACGAACAGAAACTATAATTCACCCCTCCACTTT.